The source of this T cell receptor beta chain is a study of shared clonotypes between healthy human individuals (dated by TCRdb to about 2020). Study-wide context: Three men and two women, aged 18 to 49 years, made up the cohort. For each donor, CD4 naive and CD4 memory were each given three plates, CD8 naive was given two plates, and CD8 memory was given one plate. Different laboratories and diverse techniques were used to prepare libraries and sequence TCR repertoires, to increase sequencing depth and limit assay-specific biases. The study deeply sequenced blood TCR repertoires of five healthy adults to estimate repertoire size and the extent of clonotype sharing between individuals. Per donor, leukapheresis produced somewhere between about 0.94 and 9.5 billion PBMCs. Overall study outcomes, separate from this receptor: Estimated clonotype richness was generally larger for naive than for memory subsets. Pairwise subsampling indicated that sequencing depth was expected to affect the degree of clonotype sharing among donors. Sharing across several donors was observed for 5% to 6.5% of naive CD4, 3.5% of naive CD8, 2% to 2.5% of memory CD4, and around 0.42% of memory CD8 clonotypes. Rarefaction of sorted-subset datasets indicated incomplete sequencing despite the large sequencing depth. Because the study included only a small number of donors, the genetic and exposure-history diversity represented was limited. Compared with non-shared clonotypes, the clonotypes found in all four sorted-subset donors had higher generation probabilities. Sampling was restricted to blood, and TCR repertoires in tissues likely differ from the TCR repertoires found in blood.

TCR CDR3 regions were amplified from genomic DNA by multiplex PCR using the deep immunoSEQ assay. Extracted genomic DNA from each cell subset was spread evenly across all wells of several immunoSEQ 96-well plates, with each plate serving as a replicate. For sorted subsets, around 0.2 ug genomic DNA, equal to 30,000 to 35,000 T cell genomes, was loaded into each replicate PCR. The purified libraries were quantified using a Qubit 3.0 fluorometer, sized with a Bioanalyzer 2100, and then quantified again using the KAPA Library Quantification kit. A separate single-read 150-cycle Illumina NextSeq 550 flow cell was used to sequence each immunoSEQ 96-well plate. Turning to the authors' computational methods: Because the immunoSEQ output included only junctional sequences and no quality scores, the filtering could not be the same as the filtering used for full-length reads. Sequences were annotated with PyIR, a Python wrapper for IgBLAST v1.9, and V/J genes and CDR3 were assigned using IMGT germline references. Reads were removed for weak V/J assignments (E-value above 1e-6), missing CDR3, stop codons, out-of-frame junctions, or ambiguous translated residues. V3J clonotypes were defined as sequences sharing the same inferred V gene, J gene, and CDR3 amino acid sequence. The percentage overlap between two repertoires was calculated by dividing the number of shared unique clonotypes by the size of the smaller repertoire. Three approaches were used to assess repertoire richness: RTK rarefaction, the Chao1 estimator, and Recon v2.1 estimates of unobserved clonotypes. For all TCRbeta clonotypes obtained by the gDNA method from four donors, generation probabilities were computed with OLGA. TCRdb's version of the immuneACCESS table is confined to in-frame rearrangements and falls short of the full clone set. An unresolved V gene accounts for under half of the shortfall where checked; the remainder is of unknown origin. That table furnishes V, J and clone size, whereas the DNA furnished D and trimming. The sample contains roughly 2,500,000 clones, 93% of them found a single time. The ten most abundant clones make up 0.36% of the sample.

Of note for this clone: The target of this receptor is not known. Base qualities are not recorded, but no much larger clone differs from it by a single base.

Donors were healthy HIV-negative adults with no recently reported acute infections or vaccinations. All donors were Caucasian adults living in Nashville, Tennessee, USA. Magnetic negative selection was used to enrich CD4+ T cells, after which naive cells were positively selected on CD45RA and the negative fraction became the memory subset. After blood collection by leukapheresis, PBMCs were isolated using Ficoll-Histopaque density gradient centrifugation and then cryopreserved in the vapor phase of liquid nitrogen. Purity and quantity of every magnetically sorted T cell population were checked by analytical flow cytometry. Genomic DNA was isolated from every sorted fraction and measured by UV absorbance on a Nanodrop 2000c. The germline V gene supplies CDR1 SGHRS and CDR2 YFSETQ. Trimming removed 4 bases from V and 5 bases from J, leaving 15 bases between the germline ends. Taken from cysteine to phenylalanine, the CDR3 has 15 residues. The sequence is cut down to CDR3 DNA, 45 bases in frame from base 1.

The clonotype originates from a man aged 18 to 35 in good health. Some clones in this sample may be carry-over from other donors' samples. The chain employs TRBV5-1 and TRBJ1-4, with no reliable assignment of the D segment. The source material was naive CD4+ T cells from PBMCs. The sample's cell subset or site, from its label and the paper: CD45RA+ positively selected. The CDR3 in this case is CASSLPSGNNEKLFF. The nucleotides read TGCGCCAGCAGCCTGCCTTCGGGAAACAATGAAAAACTGTTTTTT.